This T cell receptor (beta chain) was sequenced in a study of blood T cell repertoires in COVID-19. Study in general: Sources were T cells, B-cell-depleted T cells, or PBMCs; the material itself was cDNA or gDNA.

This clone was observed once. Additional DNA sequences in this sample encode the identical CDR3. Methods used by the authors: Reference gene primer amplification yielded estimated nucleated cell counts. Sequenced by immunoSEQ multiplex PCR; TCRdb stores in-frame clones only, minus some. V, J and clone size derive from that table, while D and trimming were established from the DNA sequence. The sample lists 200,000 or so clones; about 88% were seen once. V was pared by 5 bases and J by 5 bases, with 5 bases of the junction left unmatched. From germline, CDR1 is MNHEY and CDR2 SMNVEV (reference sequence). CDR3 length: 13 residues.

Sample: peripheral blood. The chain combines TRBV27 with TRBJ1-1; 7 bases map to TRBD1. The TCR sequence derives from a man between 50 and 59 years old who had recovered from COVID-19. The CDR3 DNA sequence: TGTGCCAGCAGTCTACAGGGGAGGACTGAAGCTTTCTTT. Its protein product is CASSLQGRTEAFF.